The T cell receptor (beta chain) described here comes from a study of CD8 T cells in ankylosing spondylitis. MiXCR, applied by TCRdb to the 5' RACE reads, yields one record per CDR3 protein. The sample lists a few hundred thousand distinct CDR3 sequences; 20% were seen once. This clonotype was seen only a few times. The CDR3 sequence is 15 residues long. J gave up 2 bases and V 10 bases, and 13 bases lay outside the gene matches. CDR1 is LGHDT, CDR2 YNNKEL, per germline (reference sequence). The rearrangement uses TRBV3-1 and TRBJ2-7, with TRBD2 matching 8 bases. The receptor's source is a female donor with ankylosing spondylitis or in good health (not recorded which). Sequenced input: blood, either unsorted or a sorted T cell fraction (not recorded which). The chain's CDR3 is CATPTPPSGPYEQYF. The DNA for the CDR3 is TGTGCCACCCCCACCCCCCCTAGCGGGCCCTACGAGCAGTACTTC.